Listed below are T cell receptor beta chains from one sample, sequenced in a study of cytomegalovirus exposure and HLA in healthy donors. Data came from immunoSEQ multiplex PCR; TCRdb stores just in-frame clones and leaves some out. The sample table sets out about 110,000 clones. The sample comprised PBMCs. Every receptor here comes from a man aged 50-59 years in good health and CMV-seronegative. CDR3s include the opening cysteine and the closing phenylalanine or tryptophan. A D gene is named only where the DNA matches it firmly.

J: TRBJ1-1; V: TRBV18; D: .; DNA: TGTGCCAGCTCACCACAACCAGGGAACACTGAAGCTTTCTTT; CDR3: CASSPQPGNTEAFF
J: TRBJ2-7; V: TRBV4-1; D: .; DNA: TGCGCCAGCAGCCTCAGCGCGGTCTGGTCTGCGACCTACGAGCAGTACTTC; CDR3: CASSLSAVWSATYEQYF
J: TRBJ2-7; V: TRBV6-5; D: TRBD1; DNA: TGTGCCAGCAGTTACTCGGGACAGGGGATCTACGAGCAGTACTTC; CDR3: CASSYSGQGIYEQYF
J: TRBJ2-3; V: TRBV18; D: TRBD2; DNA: TGTGCCAGCTCACCTAGCGGGGGGACGGGAGATACGCAGTATTTT; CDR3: CASSPSGGTGDTQYF
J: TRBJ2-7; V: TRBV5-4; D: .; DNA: TGTGCCAGCACCTCGCGGGTAGGGGGCTCCTACGAGCAGTACTTC; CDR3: CASTSRVGGSYEQYF
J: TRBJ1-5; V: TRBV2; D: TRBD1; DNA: TGTGCCAGCAGTGACCCCCGCACAGGGGTGGATCAGCCCCAGCATTTT; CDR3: CASSDPRTGVDQPQHF
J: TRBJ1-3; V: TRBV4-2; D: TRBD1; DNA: TGTGCCAGCAGTCAGGACAGGGTCTCGCGTAACACCATATATTTT; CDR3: CASSQDRVSRNTIYF
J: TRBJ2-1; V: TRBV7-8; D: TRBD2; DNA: TGTGCCAGCAGCTTAGCTAGCGGGAGGAGAAATGAGCAGTTCTTC; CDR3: CASSLASGRRNEQFF
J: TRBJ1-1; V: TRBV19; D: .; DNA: TGTGCCAGTAGTATATCCCCAGTGAACACTGAAGCTTTCTTT; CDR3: CASSISPVNTEAFF
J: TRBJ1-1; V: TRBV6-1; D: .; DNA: TGTGCCAGCAGTGGTCCAGGGCTTCGGGTCACTGAAGCTTTCTTT; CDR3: CASSGPGLRVTEAFF
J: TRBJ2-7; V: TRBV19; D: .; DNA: TGTGCCAGTAGTACCACGGGATCTTCCTACGAGCAGTACTTC; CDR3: CASSTTGSSYEQYF
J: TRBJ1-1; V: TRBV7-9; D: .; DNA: TGTGCCGGCGCGCAGGGCAGCCCTTTGAACACTGAAGCTTTCTTT; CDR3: CAGAQGSPLNTEAFF
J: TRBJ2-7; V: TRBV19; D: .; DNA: TGTGCCACGCAGGAAAACTACGAGCAGTACTTC; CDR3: CATQENYEQYF
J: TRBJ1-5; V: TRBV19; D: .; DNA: TGTGCCAGTAGTATAGATCCCAGAAGCAATCAGCCCCAGCATTTT; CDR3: CASSIDPRSNQPQHF
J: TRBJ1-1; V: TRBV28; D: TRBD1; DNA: TGTGCCAGCAGTTACCGGGGACAGCTACAAAACACTGAAGCTTTCTTT; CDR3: CASSYRGQLQNTEAFF
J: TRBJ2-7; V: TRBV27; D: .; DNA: TGTGCCAGCAGTGGACATGCCATGCCCTACGAGCAGTACTTC; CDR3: CASSGHAMPYEQYF
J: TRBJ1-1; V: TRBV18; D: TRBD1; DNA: TGTGCCAGCTCAAAGGACAGGGGCGCGGCTGAAGCTTTCTTT; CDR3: CASSKDRGAAEAFF
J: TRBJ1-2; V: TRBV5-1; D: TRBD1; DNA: TGCGCCAGCAGCTTGGGCCAGGGGGGCAACTATGGCTACACCTTC; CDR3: CASSLGQGGNYGYTF
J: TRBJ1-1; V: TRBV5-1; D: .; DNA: TGCGCCAGCAGCAGTCAGGGAGGTGCGGCTGAAGCTTTCTTT; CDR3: CASSSQGGAAEAFF
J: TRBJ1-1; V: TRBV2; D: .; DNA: TGTGCCAGCAGCGATGGGGGGTCGGTGGCTTTCTTT; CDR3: CASSDGGSVAFF
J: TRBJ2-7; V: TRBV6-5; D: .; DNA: TGTGCCAGCAGCCCAGCGTACTCCTACGAGCAGTACTTC; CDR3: CASSPAYSYEQYF
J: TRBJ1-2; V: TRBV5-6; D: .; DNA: TGTGCCAGCAGCCCCTTGTCCAGGGGTAGCTCCGGCTACACCTTC; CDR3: CASSPLSRGSSGYTF
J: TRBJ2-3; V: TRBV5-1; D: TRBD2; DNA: TGCGCCAGCAGCTTGGTACCAGCGGGGGGCACAGATACGCAGTATTTT; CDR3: CASSLVPAGGTDTQYF
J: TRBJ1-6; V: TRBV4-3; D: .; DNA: TGCGCCAGCGCCACGGACAGATTAGTTTTACCCCTCCACTTT; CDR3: CASATDRLVLPLHF
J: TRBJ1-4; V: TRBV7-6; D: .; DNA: TGTGCCAGCAGCTTAAGCGGGACCCCTAATGAAAAACTGTTTTTT; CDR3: CASSLSGTPNEKLFF
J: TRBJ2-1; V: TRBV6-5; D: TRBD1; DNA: TGTGCCAGCCGGGACAGCTCCTACAATGAGCAGTTCTTC; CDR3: CASRDSSYNEQFF
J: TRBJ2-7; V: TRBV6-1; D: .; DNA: TGTGCCAGCACCCCCGGGGAGTTCTCCTACGAGCAGTACTTC; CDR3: CASTPGEFSYEQYF
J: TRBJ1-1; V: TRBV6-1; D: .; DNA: TGTGCCAGCAGCCTACTGATGAACACTGAAGCTTTCTTT; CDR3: CASSLLMNTEAFF
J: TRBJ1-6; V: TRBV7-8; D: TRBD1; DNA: TGTGCCAGCAGTTTAGACAGGGGGCTTTCACCCCTCCACTTT; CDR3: CASSLDRGLSPLHF
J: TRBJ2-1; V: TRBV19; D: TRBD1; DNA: TGTGCCAGTACCATGGGGATTCTCGACAGGGTATCGGAGCAGTTCTTC; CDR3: CASTMGILDRVSEQFF
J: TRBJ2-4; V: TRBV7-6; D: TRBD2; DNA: TGTGCCAGCAGCTTAGGGGTGCGGGAGGGTCCTATAGCCAAAAACATTCAGTACTTC; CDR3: CASSLGVREGPIAKNIQYF
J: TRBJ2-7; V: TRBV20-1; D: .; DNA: TGCAGTGCTCTAATAGACTACGAGCAGTACTTC; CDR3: CSALIDYEQYF
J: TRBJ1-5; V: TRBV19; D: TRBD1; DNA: TGTGCCAGTAGTATCTCACGGGACAGGGTGGACCAGCCCCAGCATTTT; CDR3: CASSISRDRVDQPQHF